This entry describes one T cell receptor (beta chain). The antigen remains undetermined. Following RNA extraction, reverse transcription yielded cDNA that acted as the sequencing template. Libraries were prepared by immunoSEQ multiplex PCR; TCRdb keeps only in-frame clonotypes and omits some of them. The data contain around 200,000 clones, about 60% of them singletons. The data originate from a study of CD8+ T cells in alopecia areata. Whole-study findings and limits: Among the 100 top clones, expanded CD8+ clones, like scalp clonality, were significantly decreased by tofacitinib. Only a single nonresponder existed, so baseline CD8+ expansion links stay unclear.

V was shortened by 0 bases and J by 9 bases, with 10 bases between the two germline ends. From germline, CDR1 is SGHRS and CDR2 YFSETQ. The CDR3 runs to 14 residues. Described treatment: oral pan-JAK inhibitor, 5-10 mg twice daily. Specimens obtained from alopecia areata patients comprised lesional scalp punch biopsies and peripheral blood. PBMCs yielded sorted CD4+ and CD8+ T cells. Sequenced material: CD8+ T cells sorted from blood, taken at week 24, from a patient treated with tofacitinib. The J gene is TRBJ1-6, the V gene TRBV5-1, with D unresolved. The sequence was collected from a human donor with alopecia areata. The CDR3 reads CASSLALGGSPLHF. The CDR3 DNA reads as TGCGCCAGCAGCTTGGCCTTAGGAGGTTCACCCCTCCACTTT.